This T cell receptor beta chain is from a study of control samples from healthy donors and cancer patients. The CDR3 spans 16 residues. The germline gives CDR1 SGDLS, CDR2 YYNGEE. V dropped 0 bases and J dropped 4 bases, with 14 bases sitting between them. Data came from immunoSEQ multiplex PCR; TCRdb stores just in-frame clones and leaves some out. This sample yields under 200,000 clones, of which 91% are seen a single time; 1.5% belongs to the top ten. Sequenced: blood. The source is a woman aged 25 to 45 in good health. The chain employs TRBV9 and TRBJ2-1, with a possible D match to TRBD1 (6 bases). Here the CDR3 reads CASSVARTRGYNEQFF. In nucleotides, the CDR3 is TGTGCCAGCAGCGTAGCCCGGACAAGGGGGTACAATGAGCAGTTCTTC.